This T cell receptor beta chain was retrieved from a study of cytomegalovirus exposure and HLA in healthy donors. Assay used: immunoSEQ multiplex PCR; TCRdb lists only in-frame clones, some missing. The sample includes more than 85,000 clones, 80% to 95% of them seen just once. The germline CDR1 and CDR2 sequences are SGHRS and YFSETQ. The CDR3 is 18 residues long. J was trimmed by 3 bases and V by 0 bases; bases with no gene match: 14. The specimen sequenced was PBMCs. This receptor was taken from a woman aged 30 to 39 in good health and CMV-seropositive. The chain is built from TRBV5-1 and TRBJ2-7; TRBD2 aligns across 8 bases. The CDR3 DNA follows: TGCGCCAGCAGCTTGGATTTAGCGGGAAGAGTATTATACTACGAGCAGTACTTC. Protein sequence: CASSLDLAGRVLYYEQYF.